These T cell receptor beta chains were read from a single sample in a study of T cells in Graves' hyperthyroidism and ophthalmopathy. TCRdb fed the multiplex PCR reads into MiXCR, producing one record per CDR3 protein. The sample has approximately 710,000 distinct CDR3 sequences, about 18% seen once; the top ten hold roughly a sixth. The specimen sequenced was blood. These receptors were collected from a man aged 45-60 years with Graves' hyperthyroidism. Each CDR3 is given with its conserved first and last residue. A D gene is named only where the DNA matches it firmly. The size of a clone is reported for some rows only, either as once, few or many, or as a class for expanded clones.

V	size	J	D	DNA	CDR3
TRBV14	.	TRBJ1-2	TRBD1	TGTGCCAGCAGCCAAATGGACAGGGGGTATAACACCTTC	CASSQMDRGYNTF
TRBV4-3	.	TRBJ2-5	.	TGCGCCAGCAGCCACGGCAGGGCCAAGACCCAGTACTTC	CASSHGRAKTQYF
TRBV19	.	TRBJ1-1	.	TGTGCCACCGGTAGGGGGAGGACTGAAGCTTTCTTT	CATGRGRTEAFF
TRBV12-3/TRBV12-4	many	TRBJ1-4	TRBD1	TGTGCCAGCAGTCATCGAGGGACAGCAAATGAAAAACTGTTTTTT	CASSHRGTANEKLFF
TRBV9	few	TRBJ1-1	.	TGTGCCAGCAGCTCCTACGAAAACACTGAAGCTTTCTTT	CASSSYENTEAFF
TRBV6-1	.	TRBJ1-2	.	TGTGCCAGCAGTTATGAACAGATCCCCCAAAGAAGTGGCTACACCTTC	CASSYEQIPQRSGYTF
TRBV19	many	TRBJ2-1	.	TGTGCCAGTAGTATGTTAGCGTCCAGCAATGAGCAGTTCTTC	CASSMLASSNEQFF
TRBV3-1	.	TRBJ2-1	.	TGTGCCAGCAGCCAACAGGCAGGATCCTACAATGAGCAGTTCTTC	CASSQQAGSYNEQFF
TRBV6-1	.	TRBJ2-5	.	TGTGCCAGCAGTGTGACGGGTAGGGAGACCCAGTACTTC	CASSVTGRETQYF
TRBV2	many	TRBJ2-7	TRBD1	TGTGCCAGCAGTGTGGGGACAGCCGTCTACGAGCAGTACTTC	CASSVGTAVYEQYF